This entry lists 32 T cell receptor beta chains sequenced from one sample in a study of cytotoxic CD8 clonotypes in ibrutinib-treated CLL (dated by TCRdb to about 2021). The sample's time point label, in plain terms: roughly 23 months on ibrutinib. The library was prepared using the immunoSEQ multiplex PCR assay. TCRdb's version of the immuneACCESS table is confined to in-frame rearrangements and falls short of the full clone set. An unresolved V gene accounts for under half of the shortfall where checked; the remainder is of unknown origin. A total of approximately 90,000 clones appear in this sample, around 77% of them only once. The ten largest clones represent 20% to 25% of the sample. Sequences were derived from PBMCs, sampled after 24 months of ibrutinib treatment. Receptors originate from a human donor with chronic lymphocytic leukemia.

The chain joins TRBV5-1 to TRBJ1-4; no clear D gene. Trimming cost V 1 base and J 16 bases, with 11 bases left between them. This CDR3 has 11 residues. Germline CDR1 SGHRS, CDR2 YFSETQ. CDR3 protein: CASSLTVRRFF. Written as DNA, the CDR3 is TGCGCCAGCAGCTTGACAGTTCGCCGGTTTTTT.

The CDR3 DNA reads TGTGCCAGTAGGGGGGTAATGCAGCGGGAGGCCTTCAATGAGCAGTTCTTC. This codes for CASRGVMQREAFNEQFF. This sequence joins TRBV19 and TRBJ2-1; 9 bases align to TRBD2. The V gene end was trimmed by 6 bases and the J gene end by 6 bases; junction bases not matched to a gene: 15. Per the germline V gene, CDR1 is LNHDA and CDR2 is SQIVND (reference sequence). CDR3 length equals 17 residues.

The chain is built from TRBV18 and TRBJ2-7; 14 nucleotides match TRBD2. The CDR3 contains 15 residues. Germline assignment: CDR1 KGHSH and CDR2 LQKENI. J gave up 5 bases and V 5 bases, and 5 bases lay outside the gene matches. The CDR3 is CASSDRLAGGHEQYF. CDR3 nucleotides: TGTGCCAGCTCAGACCGACTAGCGGGGGGGCACGAGCAGTACTTC.

The chain joins TRBV29-1 to TRBJ2-1, with D maybe TRBD2 (5 bases). CDR1 is SQVTM, CDR2 ANQGSEA, per germline. Trimming stripped 3 bases from V and 0 bases from J, with 12 bases between. The length of the CDR3 is 15 residues. In DNA form, the CDR3 reads TGCAGCGTTGATCGGACGGGATTCTCCTACAATGAGCAGTTCTTC. Its translation: CSVDRTGFSYNEQFF.

The V call is TRBV19, the J call TRBJ2-7, with no clear D. In germline, CDR1 is LNHDA, CDR2 SQIVND (reference sequence). This CDR3 region has 17 residues. V gave up 3 bases and J gave up 1 base, with 19 bases separating them. This chain's CDR3 is CASSIRPVSTASYEQYF. CDR3 bases: TGTGCCAGTAGTATCCGACCGGTCTCTACAGCATCCTACGAGCAGTACTTC.

Written as DNA, the CDR3 is TGTGCCAGCAAGGGATCTAGCGGGAGGGGAGGAGGCGAGCAGTACTTC. Translated: CASKGSSGRGGGEQYF. The V gene is TRBV28, the J gene TRBJ2-7, with 12 bases that match TRBD2. Germline CDR1 and CDR2: MDHEN and SYDVKM. The CDR3 loop spans 16 amino acids. The J segment lost 6 bases and the V segment lost 7 bases, leaving 13 bases of the junction unmatched.

The chain has TRBV5-3 and TRBJ1-2; 8 bases fit TRBD1. TRBV5-3 falls under the ORF class, with uncertain function. The CDR3 sequence is 15 residues long. V was pared by 8 bases and J by 0 bases, with 9 bases of the junction left unmatched. CDR3: CARKRTGPPNYGYTF. DNA for the CDR3: TGTGCCAGGAAACGGACAGGGCCCCCTAACTATGGCTACACCTTC.

V gene TRBV7-6 combines with J gene TRBJ2-1; D is unclear. The V end was cut by 5 bases, the J end by 6 bases, with 17 bases between. The CDR3 has 15 residues. Per the germline V gene, CDR1 is SGHVS and CDR2 is FNYEAQ. In DNA form, the CDR3 reads TGTGCCAGCAGCCCCGGGCGCACCTCCCTCAATGAGCAGTTCTTC. Its protein product is CASSPGRTSLNEQFF.

The rearrangement joins TRBV7-3 to TRBJ2-5, with a tentative D call TRBD2 (5 bases). There are 13 residues in the CDR3. Germline-derived CDR1 and CDR2 are SGHTA and FQGTGA. Trimming stripped 5 bases from V and 5 bases from J, with 12 bases between. CDR3 region: CASSEGVKETQYF. The CDR3 coding sequence is TGTGCCAGCAGCGAGGGTGTAAAGGAGACCCAGTACTTC.

There are many counts of this clone. V and J are TRBV19 and TRBJ2-2; perhaps TRBD1 as D (6 bases). Germline CDR1 is LNHDA and CDR2 is SQIVND (reference sequence). The CDR3 has 15 residues. Trimming left V 5 bases short and J 2 bases short, with 12 bases between. The CDR3 coding sequence is TGTGCCAGTAGTCCCTGGACAGCTAACACCGGGGAGCTGTTTTTT. Translating it yields CASSPWTANTGELFF.

The J gene is TRBJ1-4, the V gene TRBV2, with D possibly matching TRBD1 (5 bases). Germline CDR1 SNHLY, CDR2 FYNNEI. Trimming removed 3 bases at V and 8 bases at J, with 13 bases between. The CDR3 is 14 residues long. The DNA of the CDR3 is TGTGCCAGCAGTGACCTGCAGGGTCTCGAAAAACTGTTTTTT. As protein: CASSDLQGLEKLFF.

This clone has just a few counts. The rearrangement links TRBV4-1 to TRBJ1-3; 9 positions match TRBD1. The length of the CDR3 is 17 residues. Germline lookup yields CDR1 MGHRA and CDR2 YSYEKL. Trimming cost V 2 bases and J 4 bases; bases outside gene matches: 9. The CDR3 DNA sequence: TGCGCCAGCAGCCAATTTCCGGGACAGGGAGCAGGAAACACCATATATTTT. Its translation: CASSQFPGQGAGNTIYF.

The chain combines TRBV7-9 with TRBJ1-2, with D maybe TRBD1 (5 bases). This CDR3 is 14 amino acids long. In germline, CDR1 is SEHNR, CDR2 FQNEAQ (reference sequence). Trimming cost V 5 bases and J 13 bases, with 23 bases left between them. The CDR3 sequence: CASSAAGHSPLSTF. The CDR3 DNA reads as TGTGCCAGCAGCGCTGCAGGGCACAGCCCACTCTCCACCTTC. Based on the CDR3 plus reference TRBV7-9 and TRBJ1-2, the full variable domain is DTGVSQNPRHKITKRGQNVTFRCDPISEHNRLYWYRQTLGQGPEFLTYFQNEAQLEKSRLLSDRFSAERPKGSFSTLEIQRTEQGDSAMYLCASSAAGHSPLSTFGSGTRLTVV.

V is TRBV4-1 and J is TRBJ1-2; D is ambiguous. Between the trimmed V and J ends, which lost 1 base and 4 bases, there was a span of 10 bases. The germline V gene has CDR1 MGHRA and CDR2 YSYEKL. CDR3 length equals 14 residues. CDR3 in amino acids: CASSQVRTAYGYTF. CDR3 nucleotide sequence: TGCGCCAGCAGCCAAGTCAGAACAGCCTATGGCTACACCTTC.

V usage is TRBV6-1 and J usage is TRBJ2-5; 7 nucleotides align to TRBD2. The V gene's germline CDR1 is MNHNS and CDR2 SASEGT. This CDR3 has 17 residues. After removal of 3 bases from V and 4 bases from J, the junction contained 14 bases not matched to a gene. CDR3 residues: CASSEQWGRAGAETQYF. CDR3 coding DNA: TGTGCCAGCAGTGAGCAGTGGGGGAGGGCCGGGGCAGAGACCCAGTACTTC.

The chain combines TRBV14 with TRBJ1-5; D gene unclear. This CDR3 contains 16 residues. The ends were cut back, 0 bases at V and 3 bases at J, with 12 bases in the middle. Germline CDR1 and CDR2: SGHDN and FVKESK. Written as DNA, the CDR3 is TGTGCCAGCAGCCAAGATGTTACGGAGATCAATCAGCCCCAGCATTTT. This gives the protein CASSQDVTEINQPQHF.

The V and J genes are TRBV9 and TRBJ2-2, with D perhaps matching TRBD1 (6 bases). V was cut by 2 bases and J by 7 bases, with 18 bases left in between. CDR3 length: 16 residues. In germline, CDR1 is SGDLS, CDR2 YYNGEE. CDR3 sequence: CASSVSVDRSYGELFF. The CDR3, as DNA: TGTGCCAGCAGCGTTAGTGTAGACAGGTCCTACGGGGAGCTGTTTTTT.

V usage is TRBV5-1 and J usage is TRBJ2-5; TRBD2 matches at 10 bases. The CDR3 loop spans 16 amino acids. V trimming: 2 bases; J trimming: 1 base; junction bases outside the gene matches: 5. Germline V gene data show CDR1 as SGHRS and CDR2 as YFSETQ. This chain's CDR3 is CASSLTSGMVQETQYF. The CDR3 bases are TGCGCCAGCAGCTTAACTAGCGGGATGGTCCAAGAGACCCAGTACTTC.

J is TRBJ2-5 and V is TRBV2; D is ambiguous. The V gene's germline CDR1 is SNHLY and CDR2 FYNNEI. Trimming took 11 bases from V and 5 from J, leaving 21 bases between them. There are 14 residues in the CDR3. CDR3 residues: CASSASSSSETQYF. CDR3 nucleotides: TGTGCCTCGTCGGCTTCTTCCTCGAGTGAGACCCAGTACTTC.

The chain carries TRBV5-1 and TRBJ2-3; 8 nucleotides line up with TRBD2. From germline, CDR1 is SGHRS and CDR2 YFSETQ. V shed 6 bases, J shed 4 bases, and the junction held 4 bases outside the gene matches. CDR3 size: 13 residues. The CDR3 DNA follows: TGCGCCAGCACCCCCGGGGGGGCAGATACGCAGTATTTT. The encoded protein is CASTPGGADTQYF. The variable domain in full, completed from reference TRBV5-1 and TRBJ2-3, reads KAGVTQTPRYLIKTRGQQVTLSCSPISGHRSVSWYQQTPGQGLQFLFEYFSETQRNKGNFPGRFSGRQFSNSRSEMNVSTLELGDSALYLCASTPGGADTQYFGPGTRLTVL.

In its sample, this clone was seen a few times. For the CDR3, the DNA is TGTGCCAGCAGCGGACAGGGAGGGAACACTGAAGCTTTCTTT. This translates into CASSGQGGNTEAFF. This chain connects TRBV5-5 to TRBJ1-1; 8 nucleotides match TRBD1. The V gene end was trimmed by 4 bases and the J gene end by 1 base; junction bases not matched to a gene: 3. The CDR3 is made up of 14 amino acids. Germline loops: CDR1 SGHKS, CDR2 YYEKEE (reference sequence). Complete variable domain (other parts from reference TRBV5-5 and TRBJ1-1): DAGVTQSPTHLIKTRGQQVTLRCSPISGHKSVSWYQQVLGQGPQFIFQYYEKEERGRGNFPDRFSARQFPNYSSELNVNALLLGDSALYLCASSGQGGNTEAFFGQGTRLTVV.

The chain uses TRBV9 and TRBJ1-2; unclear D gene. CDR1 is SGDLS and CDR2 is YYNGEE in the germline V gene. The CDR3 is 13 amino acids. With 2 bases removed from V and 3 bases from J, the gap between germline ends came to 8 bases. The CDR3 sequence: CASSVSEDYGYTF. CDR3 DNA sequence: TGTGCCAGCAGCGTTTCAGAGGACTATGGCTACACCTTC.

The J gene is TRBJ1-2, the V gene TRBV28, with D unresolved. The germline V and J ends were trimmed by 7 bases and 4 bases, with 10 bases remaining between them. This CDR3 spans 12 amino acids. CDR1 and CDR2 from the germline V gene are MDHEN and SYDVKM. The CDR3 DNA is TGTGCCAGCATCCGGGAGGGCTATGGCTACACCTTC. This gives the protein CASIREGYGYTF.

This clone showed up just once. The rearrangement uses TRBV7-9 and TRBJ2-1; D is possibly TRBD1 or TRBD2 (5 bases each). Germline values: CDR1 SEHNR, CDR2 FQNEAQ (reference sequence). The CDR3 has 17 residues. V shed 1 base and J shed 4 bases, with 17 bases lying between them. The chain's CDR3 is CASSLGGREGTYNEQFF. For the CDR3, the DNA is TGTGCCAGCAGCTTAGGGGGCCGGGAAGGAACTTACAATGAGCAGTTCTTC.

This clone turned up a few times. The J gene is TRBJ2-5, the V gene TRBV2, with a possible D match to TRBD1 (5 bases). This CDR3 has 14 residues. V lost 5 bases and J 1 base, leaving 11 bases between the germline ends. CDR1 is SNHLY, CDR2 FYNNEI, per germline. CDR3 amino acids: CASSRDSFQETQYF. The CDR3 nucleotides are TGTGCCAGCAGTCGTGACAGCTTCCAAGAGACCCAGTACTTC. The full variable domain, in which reference TRBV2 and TRBJ2-5 provide the parts outside the CDR3, is EPEVTQTPSHQVTQMGQEVILRCVPISNHLYFYWYRQILGQKVEFLVSFYNNEISEKSEIFDDQFSVERPDGSNFTLKIRSTKLEDSAMYFCASSRDSFQETQYFGPGTRLLVL.

This clone was counted a few times. The chain uses TRBV18 and TRBJ1-1, with 7 bases lining up with TRBD1. The length of the CDR3 is 15 residues. Germline CDR1 reads KGHSH; CDR2 reads LQKENI. With V trimmed by 4 bases and J by 0 bases, 5 bases remained unmatched. The CDR3 here is CASSLRDSMNTEAFF. CDR3 DNA sequence: TGTGCCAGCTCACTCCGGGACAGCATGAACACTGAAGCTTTCTTT.

V is TRBV29-1 and J is TRBJ2-2; weak D call: TRBD2 (7 bases). The CDR3 loop spans 14 amino acids. The germline V gene has CDR1 SQVTM and CDR2 ANQGSEA. V gave up 6 bases and J gave up 4 bases, with 15 bases separating them. Here the CDR3 reads CSVAGDTGTGELFF. CDR3 DNA: TGCAGCGTCGCGGGGGACACGGGCACCGGGGAGCTGTTTTTT.

This chain links TRBV5-1 with TRBJ1-3; D not certain. The CDR3 has 14 amino acids. V gave up 2 bases and J gave up 1 base, with 7 bases separating them. Germline V gene sequence: CDR1 SGHRS, CDR2 YFSETQ. DNA for the CDR3: TGCGCCAGCAGCTTATTAGGGTCTGGAAACACCATATATTTT. Translating it yields CASSLLGSGNTIYF.

V is TRBV5-6 and J is TRBJ1-6; the D gene is possibly TRBD1 (6 bases). The CDR3 extends over 14 amino acids. Per the germline V gene, CDR1 is SGHDT and CDR2 is YYEEEE. The V end was cut by 4 bases, the J end by 5 bases, with 10 bases between. The CDR3 region has the DNA TGTGCCAGCAGCCCCCAGGGGAATAATTCACCCCTCCACTTT. Amino acid sequence: CASSPQGNNSPLHF.

The chain is built from TRBV28 and TRBJ1-5; the D gene is possibly TRBD1 (5 bases). CDR3 length: 16 residues. In germline, CDR1 is MDHEN, CDR2 SYDVKM. The V and J ends lost 2 bases and 2 bases respectively, with 13 bases between them. CDR3 protein: CASSLGARSGNQPQHF. The CDR3 DNA reads TGTGCCAGCAGTTTAGGGGCGCGGTCCGGCAATCAGCCCCAGCATTTT.

The chain carries TRBV7-9 and TRBJ2-3; TRBD2 might be the D (5 bases). The V gene's germline CDR1 is SEHNR and CDR2 FQNEAQ (reference sequence). V gave up 1 base and J gave up 0 bases, with 11 bases separating them. The CDR3 totals 16 residues. The CDR3 DNA is TGTGCCAGCAGCTTAGGGTTAGCGTCTAGCACAGATACGCAGTATTTT. It is translated as CASSLGLASSTDTQYF.

The rearrangement uses TRBV7-9 and TRBJ2-1, with 8 bases aligning to TRBD2. Trimming cost V 3 bases and J 5 bases; bases outside gene matches: 6. The length of the CDR3 is 15 residues. Germline CDR1 SEHNR, CDR2 FQNEAQ (reference sequence). CDR3 region: CASSFGTRVDNEQFF. The CDR3, as DNA: TGTGCCAGCAGCTTTGGGACTAGGGTCGACAATGAGCAGTTCTTC.